A single sample is the source of the 6 T cell receptor beta chains below, sequenced in a study of T cells after yellow fever vaccination. TCRdb reprocessed the 5' RACE reads via MiXCR and lists one record per CDR3 protein. The profile shows just under 600,000 distinct CDR3 sequences, roughly 14% of them singletons. The material sequenced was PBMCs, taken on the day of the yellow fever booster vaccination. The source is a man aged 30 to 45 who received the YFV17D yellow fever vaccine.

This chain connects TRBV6-4 to TRBJ1-1; D unclear. The germline CDR1 and CDR2 sequences are MRHNA and SNTAGT. Trimming took 8 bases from V and 6 from J, leaving 13 bases between them. The length of the CDR3 is 12 residues. The chain's CDR3 is CASSPPRSEAFF. CDR3 coding DNA: TGTGCCAGCTCCCCCCCTAGGTCTGAAGCTTTCTTT.

This chain joins TRBV6-5 and TRBJ2-4, with a tentative D call TRBD1 (6 bases). The CDR3 spans 12 residues. V lost 8 bases and J 2 bases, leaving 7 bases between the germline ends. Per germline, CDR1 MNHEY and CDR2 SVGAGI. CDR3 in DNA: TGTGCCAGCGGGGGCACCAAAAACATTCAGTACTTC. Translation: CASGGTKNIQYF.

This clonotype was picked up a small number of times. One end of the junction is discordant with germline, which a read error may explain. The chain has TRBV5-1 and TRBJ1-6; 7 bases are a match to TRBD1. The CDR3 is made up of 15 amino acids. Germline CDR1 and CDR2: SGHRS and YFSETQ. As DNA, the CDR3 is TGCGCCAGCAGCCTGGGAGACGACAATCGGGACAGTCGCTGCTTT. Encoded protein: CASSLGDDNRDSRCF.

The genes are TRBV18 and TRBJ2-5; D not certain. CDR3 length: 14 residues. Trimming shortened V by 2 bases and J by 2 bases, and 9 bases separated the two germline ends. In germline, CDR1 is KGHSH, CDR2 LQKENI. The CDR3 sequence is CASSPWSEQETQYF. The CDR3, as DNA: TGTGCCAGCTCACCATGGTCAGAGCAAGAGACCCAGTACTTC.

This clonotype was seen repeatedly, ten times or more. The J gene is TRBJ2-7, the V gene TRBV7-2, with a weak D call TRBD1 (6 bases). CDR1 and CDR2 (germline): SGHTA, FQGNSA. The V and J ends lost 1 base and 1 base respectively, with 11 bases between them. The CDR3 is 15 amino acids. The CDR3 DNA reads as TGTGCCAGCAGCTTAGAACAGGGTCCTTCCTACGAGCAGTACTTC. This gives the protein CASSLEQGPSYEQYF. The whole variable domain, remainder taken from reference TRBV7-2 and TRBJ2-7, is GAGVSQSPSNKVTEKGKDVELRCDPISGHTALYWYRQSLGQGLEFLIYFQGNSAPDKSGLPSDRFSAERTGGSVSTLTIQRTQQEDSAVYLCASSLEQGPSYEQYFGPGTRLTVT.

This rearrangement joins TRBV12-3 or TRBV12-4 to TRBJ2-7; no reliable D call. V lost 1 base and J 9 bases, leaving 10 bases between the germline ends. CDR3 size: 12 residues. CDR3 sequence (DNA): TGTGCCAGCAGTTTAGTGCTGGGTAGGCAGTACTTC. Translated, it gives CASSLVLGRQYF.